These T cell receptor beta chains were read from a single sample in a study of blood T cell repertoires in COVID-19. The table came from immunoSEQ multiplex PCR; TCRdb's copy has only in-frame clones and leaves some out. This table holds roughly 50,000 clones, about nine tenths found once. The material sequenced was peripheral blood. Receptors were obtained from a man between 65 and 80 years old with acute or convalescent COVID-19. The CDR3 runs from the conserved cysteine through the conserved F or W. D genes are given only for firm matches. Clone size is shown for a subset of rows, as once, few, many or a class of expanded clone.

V gene: TRBV27
clone size: -
J gene: TRBJ2-7
D gene: -
CDR3 protein: CASNPGEGHEQYF
CDR3 DNA: TGTGCCAGCAATCCGGGAGAGGGCCACGAGCAGTACTTC

V gene: TRBV2
clone size: -
J gene: TRBJ2-7
D gene: -
CDR3 protein: CASSVNEQYF
CDR3 DNA: TGTGCCAGCAGTGTCAACGAGCAGTACTTC

V gene: TRBV2
clone size: -
J gene: TRBJ1-4
D gene: TRBD1
CDR3 protein: CASREGTVKEKLFF
CDR3 DNA: TGTGCCAGCAGGGAGGGGACAGTTAAGGAAAAACTGTTTTTT

V gene: TRBV7-3
clone size: -
J gene: TRBJ1-6
D gene: TRBD1
CDR3 protein: CASSLTGAGNSPLHF
CDR3 DNA: TGTGCCAGCAGCCTTACAGGGGCCGGCAATTCACCCCTCCACTTT

V gene: TRBV5-1
clone size: -
J gene: TRBJ2-2
D gene: TRBD1
CDR3 protein: CASSLTGGRDTGELFF
CDR3 DNA: TGCGCCAGCAGCCTAACAGGGGGTAGGGACACCGGGGAGCTGTTTTTT

V gene: TRBV11-3
clone size: once
J gene: TRBJ1-1
D gene: -
CDR3 protein: CASSLGRAGEAFF
CDR3 DNA: TGTGCCAGCAGCTTAGGCAGGGCTGGTGAAGCTTTCTTT

V gene: TRBV4-1
clone size: -
J gene: TRBJ1-2
D gene: -
CDR3 protein: CASSQDRDYNYGYTF
CDR3 DNA: TGCGCCAGCAGCCAAGACAGGGATTATAACTATGGCTACACCTTC

V gene: TRBV4-2
clone size: few
J gene: TRBJ2-2
D gene: -
CDR3 protein: CASSQSGTTNTGELFF
CDR3 DNA: TGTGCCAGCAGCCAGTCCGGGACAACGAACACCGGGGAGCTGTTTTTT

V gene: TRBV7-9
clone size: -
J gene: TRBJ2-3
D gene: TRBD2
CDR3 protein: CASSLGASGARTDTQYF
CDR3 DNA: TGTGCCAGCAGCTTAGGGGCTAGCGGGGCCCGCACAGATACGCAGTATTTT

V gene: TRBV10-3
clone size: -
J gene: TRBJ2-3
D gene: -
CDR3 protein: CAISEGGVADTQYF
CDR3 DNA: TGTGCCATCAGTGAGGGGGGCGTTGCAGATACGCAGTATTTT

V gene: TRBV6-6
clone size: once
J gene: TRBJ2-7
D gene: -
CDR3 protein: CASSLSGYEQYF
CDR3 DNA: TGTGCCAGCAGTCTTAGCGGATACGAGCAGTACTTC

V gene: TRBV27
clone size: -
J gene: TRBJ1-2
D gene: TRBD1
CDR3 protein: CASSSDRVGGYTF
CDR3 DNA: TGTGCCAGCAGTAGCGACAGGGTGGGGGGCTACACCTTC

V gene: TRBV15
clone size: -
J gene: TRBJ1-6
D gene: -
CDR3 protein: CATSRDVLGSSPLHF
CDR3 DNA: TGTGCCACCAGCAGAGATGTATTAGGGAGTTCACCCCTCCACTTT

V gene: TRBV5-1
clone size: -
J gene: TRBJ2-2
D gene: -
CDR3 protein: CASSLVEPGELFF
CDR3 DNA: TGCGCCAGCAGCCTCGTAGAGCCCGGGGAGCTGTTTTTT

V gene: TRBV27
clone size: -
J gene: TRBJ1-3
D gene: TRBD1
CDR3 protein: CASGPRGLGNTIYF
CDR3 DNA: TGTGCCAGCGGCCCCAGGGGGCTAGGAAACACCATATATTTT

V gene: TRBV14
clone size: -
J gene: TRBJ2-7
D gene: -
CDR3 protein: CASSHGRYEQYF
CDR3 DNA: TGTGCCAGCAGCCATGGCCGCTACGAGCAGTACTTC

V gene: TRBV7-2
clone size: -
J gene: TRBJ1-2
D gene: TRBD1
CDR3 protein: CASSRQGNYGYTF
CDR3 DNA: TGTGCCAGCAGTCGACAGGGGAACTATGGCTACACCTTC

V gene: TRBV4-2
clone size: few
J gene: TRBJ2-1
D gene: TRBD1
CDR3 protein: CASSQRDRGFNEQFF
CDR3 DNA: TGTGCCAGCAGCCAGAGGGACAGGGGATTCAATGAGCAGTTCTTC

V gene: TRBV30
clone size: few
J gene: TRBJ1-4
D gene: -
CDR3 protein: CAWSDARPYRSSNEKLFF
CDR3 DNA: TGTGCCTGGAGTGATGCTAGGCCTTACAGGAGCTCTAATGAAAAACTGTTTTTT

V gene: TRBV7-2
clone size: -
J gene: TRBJ1-5
D gene: -
CDR3 protein: CASSPTGDPSQPQHF
CDR3 DNA: TGTGCCAGCAGCCCGACGGGAGATCCAAGTCAGCCCCAGCATTTT

V gene: TRBV5-4
clone size: -
J gene: TRBJ2-3
D gene: TRBD1
CDR3 protein: CASSDGPGQGTDTQYF
CDR3 DNA: TGTGCCAGCAGCGATGGACCGGGACAGGGGACAGATACGCAGTATTTT

V gene: TRBV24-1
clone size: -
J gene: TRBJ2-2
D gene: -
CDR3 protein: CATSAPADTGELFF
CDR3 DNA: TGTGCCACCAGTGCCCCGGCGGACACCGGGGAGCTGTTTTTT

V gene: TRBV4-1
clone size: -
J gene: TRBJ1-3
D gene: TRBD1
CDR3 protein: CASSQTGVAGNTIYF
CDR3 DNA: TGCGCCAGCAGCCAGACAGGGGTAGCGGGAAACACCATATATTTT